This T cell receptor beta chain comes out of a study of radiation and T cells in renal cell carcinoma. Overall study: Nephrectomy followed 15 Gy stereotactic body radiation by 4 weeks.

Time point described: blood 2 weeks post-SBRT. Treatment described: 15 Gy SBRT to primary tumor, nephrectomy 4 weeks later. Serial blood draws occurred at baseline and 2 and 4 weeks post-SBRT. In this sample, this clone turned up a few times. What it recognizes is unknown. Study results and caveats: Pretreatment tumor biopsies were lacking, so baseline clonotypes are unknown. From baseline, blood top tumor clonotypes peaked at 2 weeks post-radiation.

Sequenced by immunoSEQ multiplex PCR; TCRdb stores in-frame clones only, minus some. The sample gives some 120,000 clones, 70% to 90% of which show up once; approximately 2% is in the top ten. The CDR3 contains 13 residues. With 6 bases removed from V and 7 bases from J, the gap between germline ends came to 15 bases. Germline V gene lookup returns CDR1 MNHNY and CDR2 SVGAGI (reference sequence). This receptor was identified in a woman between 55 and 75 years old with renal cell carcinoma. Sequencing was performed on blood, taken from a patient whose treatment included radiotherapy and nephrectomy. The V and J genes are TRBV6-6 and TRBJ1-1; D is perhaps TRBD1 (6 bases). CDR3 bases: TGTGCCAGCAGGGGACACGGGAACGTTGAAGCTTTCTTT. Encoded protein: CASRGHGNVEAFF.